One sample yielded the 16 T cell receptor beta chains listed below, sequenced in a study of blood T cell repertoires in COVID-19. TCRdb keeps only in-frame clones here, not all; method: immunoSEQ multiplex PCR. Among 150,000 to 180,000 clones, approximately 81% were seen once, and the ten largest hold less than 10%. The sample taken for sequencing was peripheral blood. Receptors were obtained from a woman aged 60-75 years with COVID-19, enrolled during active disease.

The chain has TRBV19 and TRBJ2-2; weak D call: TRBD2 (6 bases). The germline V gene encodes CDR1 LNHDA and CDR2 SQIVND (reference sequence). V was pared by 10 bases and J by 1 base, with 16 bases between. This CDR3 contains 15 residues. The CDR3 sequence: CAIRSGGVNTGELFF. Written as DNA, the CDR3 is TGTGCCATTCGGTCGGGCGGGGTGAACACCGGGGAGCTGTTTTTT.

The gene calls are TRBV3-1 (or the pseudogene TRBV3-2) and TRBJ2-3; 9 bases are shared with TRBD2. The CDR3 has 15 residues. From germline, CDR1 is LGHDT and CDR2 YNNKEL (reference sequence). Trimming took 0 bases from V and 7 from J; bases not matched to a gene: 5. CDR3 in amino acids: CASSQDALAGYTQYF. CDR3 sequence (DNA): TGTGCCAGCAGCCAAGATGCACTAGCGGGTTATACGCAGTATTTT.

The chain has TRBV11-2 and TRBJ2-2, with D tentatively TRBD1 (5 bases). Germline CDR1 SGHAT, CDR2 FQNNGV. This CDR3 is 14 amino acids long. Between the trimmed V and J ends, which lost 5 bases and 0 bases, there was a span of 7 bases. The CDR3 DNA reads as TGTGCCAGCAGCCACAGGTCGAACACCGGGGAGCTGTTTTTT. It translates to CASSHRSNTGELFF.

This clone turned up a few times. Other DNA sequences from this sample encode an identical CDR3 as well. The chain is built from TRBV19 and TRBJ1-5; D unresolved. Germline lookup yields CDR1 LNHDA and CDR2 SQIVND (reference sequence). The CDR3 loop spans 15 amino acids. Trimming shortened V by 2 bases and J by 0 bases, and 8 bases separated the two germline ends. CDR3 DNA sequence: TGTGCCAGTAGTATAACAGCGGATAGCAATCAGCCCCAGCATTTT. Its translation is CASSITADSNQPQHF.

The chain is built from TRBV18 and TRBJ1-1, with D possibly matching TRBD1 (6 bases). Germline CDR1 reads KGHSH; CDR2 reads LQKENI. The V end lost 3 bases, the J end lost 4 bases, and 15 bases lay between the germline ends. The CDR3 is 15 residues long. This CDR3 reads CASSPGLETGTEAFF. The CDR3 DNA sequence: TGTGCCAGCTCACCCGGTCTAGAGACAGGCACTGAAGCTTTCTTT.

The chain carries TRBV5-4 and TRBJ1-2; TRBD1 agrees at 7 bases. CDR3 length equals 13 residues. V dropped 4 bases and J dropped 4; count of bases not matched to a gene: 4. Germline values: CDR1 SGHNT, CDR2 YYREEE (reference sequence). The CDR3 here is CASSLDRVYGYTF. As DNA, the CDR3 is TGTGCCAGCAGCCTTGACAGGGTCTATGGCTACACCTTC.

The chain employs TRBV10-3 and TRBJ1-5; 11 positions agree with TRBD1. The junction had 9 bases not matched to a gene; V was cut back by 0 bases and J by 2 bases. CDR1 and CDR2 from the germline V gene are ENHRY and SYGVKD. CDR3 length equals 19 residues. The CDR3 nucleotides are TGTGCCATCAGTGAGTCGACCGGGACAGGGGGTTATGGCAATCAGCCCCAGCATTTT. Amino acid sequence: CAISESTGTGGYGNQPQHF.

V gene TRBV16 combines with J gene TRBJ2-2, with 8 bases identical to TRBD1. CDR1 and CDR2 (germline): KGHSY, FQNENV. With 0 bases clipped from V and 4 bases from J, the junction kept 4 bases outside the gene matches. The CDR3 spans 16 residues. The chain's CDR3 is CASSQSPGGSTGELFF. CDR3 in DNA: TGTGCCAGCAGCCAATCGCCAGGGGGCAGCACCGGGGAGCTGTTTTTT.

The chain recombines TRBV5-1 with TRBJ1-3, with a tentative D call TRBD1 (6 bases). The CDR3 has 14 amino acids. V lost 4 bases and J 2 bases, leaving 10 bases between the germline ends. Germline V gene data show CDR1 as SGHRS and CDR2 as YFSETQ. In nucleotides, the CDR3 is TGCGCCAGCAGCCCGGGACAAACTGGAAACACCATATATTTT. This gives the protein CASSPGQTGNTIYF.

This clone was counted between two and nine times. The J gene is TRBJ1-6, the V gene TRBV9; 10 bases match TRBD1. The CDR3 is 15 residues long. Germline-derived CDR1 and CDR2 are SGDLS and YYNGEE. J was trimmed by 10 bases and V by 4 bases; bases with no gene match: 8. Written as DNA, the CDR3 is TGTGCCAGCAGCTCTGACAGGGGGCAAGGGTCACCCCTCCACTTT. Protein sequence: CASSSDRGQGSPLHF.

The gene calls are TRBV9 and TRBJ1-2, with a possible D match to TRBD1 (5 bases). V shed 0 bases and J shed 5 bases, with 17 bases lying between them. Germline CDR1 reads SGDLS; CDR2 reads YYNGEE. CDR3 size: 16 residues. CDR3 amino acids: CASSVALGQMSYGYTF. The CDR3, as DNA: TGTGCCAGCAGCGTAGCTTTGGGGCAGATGAGTTATGGCTACACCTTC.

The CDR3 DNA reads TGCAGCGTCGAGTTAGCGGGTCTAGCACGGGATACGCAGTATTTT. Translated: CSVELAGLARDTQYF. The chain uses TRBV29-1 and TRBJ2-3; 7 nucleotides line up with TRBD2. V shed 6 bases and J 6 bases; nucleotides not matched to a gene: 15. Germline V gene lookup returns CDR1 SQVTM and CDR2 ANQGSEA. The CDR3 is made up of 15 amino acids.

V and J are TRBV5-4 and TRBJ2-5; D perhaps matches TRBD1 (6 bases). The V gene lost 0 bases and the J gene lost 5 bases, with 14 bases spanning the gap. This CDR3 comprises 15 residues. The germline gives CDR1 SGHNT, CDR2 YYREEE (reference sequence). In nucleotides, the CDR3 is TGTGCCAGCAGCTTGGCCAACACAGGGTGGGAGACCCAGTACTTC. Translation gives CASSLANTGWETQYF.

The chain joins TRBV6-1 to TRBJ2-1, with TRBD2 matching over 7 bases. The germline V gene has CDR1 MNHNS and CDR2 SASEGT. The CDR3 spans 19 residues. Trimming at V came to 4 bases and at J to 0 bases, leaving 15 bases not matched to a gene. The DNA of the CDR3 is TGTGCCAGCAGTGCCACTTTTTCCGGGACTACGAGCTCCTACAATGAGCAGTTCTTC. It is translated as CASSATFSGTTSSYNEQFF.

The J gene is TRBJ1-2, the V gene TRBV12-5; 12 bases agree with TRBD1. CDR3 length equals 15 residues. Germline values: CDR1 LGHNT, CDR2 FRNRAP. V lost 3 bases to trimming and J lost 7 bases; unmatched junction nucleotides: 6. The CDR3 nucleotides are TGTGCTAGTGGTTTATCAGGGACAGGGGGCGGTGGCTACACCTTC. Protein product: CASGLSGTGGGGYTF.

The table lists this clone with a count of one. The rearrangement links TRBV19 to TRBJ1-2; D perhaps matches TRBD1 (6 bases). Trimming took 4 bases from V and 6 from J, leaving 12 bases between them. Germline values: CDR1 LNHDA, CDR2 SQIVND (reference sequence). This CDR3 has 13 residues. The CDR3 nucleotides are TGTGCCAGTAGTACGGACAGACGCCATGGCTACACCTTC. As protein: CASSTDRRHGYTF.